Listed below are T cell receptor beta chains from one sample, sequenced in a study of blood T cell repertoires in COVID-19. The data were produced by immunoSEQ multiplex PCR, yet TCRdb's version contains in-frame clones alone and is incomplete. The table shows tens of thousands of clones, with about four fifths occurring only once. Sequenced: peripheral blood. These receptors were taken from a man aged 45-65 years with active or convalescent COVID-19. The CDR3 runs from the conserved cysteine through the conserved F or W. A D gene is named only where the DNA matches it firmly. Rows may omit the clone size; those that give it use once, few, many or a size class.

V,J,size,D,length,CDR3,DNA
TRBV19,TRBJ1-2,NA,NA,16,CASSIPAQPTNYGYTF,TGTGCCAGTAGCATCCCGGCACAGCCAACTAACTATGGCTACACCTTC
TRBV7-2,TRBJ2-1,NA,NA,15,CASRGYGGDRNEQFF,TGTGCCAGCCGAGGGTATGGAGGGGACCGCAATGAGCAGTTCTTC
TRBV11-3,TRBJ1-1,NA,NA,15,CASSNTIRGNTEAFF,TGTGCCAGCAGCAACACGATTAGAGGGAACACTGAAGCTTTCTTT
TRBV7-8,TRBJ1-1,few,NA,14,CASSPQGLNTEAFF,TGTGCCAGCAGCCCTCAGGGCTTGAACACTGAAGCTTTCTTT
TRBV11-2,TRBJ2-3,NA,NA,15,CASSATGSVADTQYF,TGTGCCAGCAGCGCAACCGGGTCAGTAGCAGATACGCAGTATTTT
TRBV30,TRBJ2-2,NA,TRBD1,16,CAWSTGQGARTGELFF,TGTGCCTGGTCGACGGGACAGGGGGCAAGGACCGGGGAGCTGTTTTTT
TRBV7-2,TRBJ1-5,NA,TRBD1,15,CASSLGQGGSQPQHF,TGTGCCAGCAGCCTCGGACAGGGCGGGAGTCAGCCCCAGCATTTT
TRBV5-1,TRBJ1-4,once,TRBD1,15,CASSLGQGPNEKLFF,TGCGCCAGCAGCTTGGGACAGGGGCCGAATGAAAAACTGTTTTTT
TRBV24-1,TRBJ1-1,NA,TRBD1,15,CATRGQGNWNTEAFF,TGTGCCACCAGGGGACAGGGAAATTGGAACACTGAAGCTTTCTTT
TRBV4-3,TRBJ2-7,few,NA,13,CASSQDGGYEQYF,TGCGCCAGCAGCCAAGACGGGGGCTACGAGCAGTACTTC
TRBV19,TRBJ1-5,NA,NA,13,CASTGGVGQPQHF,TGTGCCAGTACCGGAGGGGTCGGCCAGCCCCAGCATTTT
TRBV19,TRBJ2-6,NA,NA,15,CASSSDSSGANVLTF,TGTGCCAGTAGTTCGGACAGCTCTGGGGCCAACGTCCTGACTTTC
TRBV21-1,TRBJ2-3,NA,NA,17,CASSLNRLAGEVDTQYF,TGTGCCAGCAGCCTGAACCGACTAGCGGGGGAGGTGGATACGCAGTATTTT
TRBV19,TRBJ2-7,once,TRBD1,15,CASSMPGQGVYEQYF,TGTGCCAGTAGTATGCCGGGACAGGGGGTCTACGAGCAGTACTTC
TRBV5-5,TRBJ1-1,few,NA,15,CASSSYQGSNTEAFF,TGTGCCAGCAGCTCCTACCAGGGGAGTAACACTGAAGCTTTCTTT
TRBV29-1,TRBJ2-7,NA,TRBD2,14,CSAQGLAGSYEQYF,TGCAGCGCCCAGGGACTAGCGGGTTCCTACGAGCAGTACTTC
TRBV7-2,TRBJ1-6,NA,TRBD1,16,CASSSRTGTYNSPLHF,TGTGCCAGCAGCTCAAGGACAGGGACCTATAATTCACCCCTCCACTTT
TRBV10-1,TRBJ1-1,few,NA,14,CASSDGGPSTEAFF,TGCGCCAGCAGTGACGGGGGGCCCTCAACTGAAGCTTTCTTT
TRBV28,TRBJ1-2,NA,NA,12,CASSLSREGYTF,TGTGCCAGCAGTTTATCCAGGGAAGGCTACACCTTC
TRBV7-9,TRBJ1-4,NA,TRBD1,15,CASSTDRAGNEKLFF,TGTGCCAGCAGCACCGACAGGGCTGGTAATGAAAAACTGTTTTTT
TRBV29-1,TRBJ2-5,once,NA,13,CSITGSAQETQYF,TGCAGCATTACAGGGTCCGCTCAAGAGACCCAGTACTTC
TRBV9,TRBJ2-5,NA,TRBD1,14,CASSSRQGPETQYF,TGTGCCAGCAGCTCGAGACAGGGCCCAGAGACCCAGTACTTC
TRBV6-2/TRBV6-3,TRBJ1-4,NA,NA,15,CASSSGRTTNEKLFF,TGTGCCAGCAGTAGCGGACGGACAACTAATGAAAAACTGTTTTTT
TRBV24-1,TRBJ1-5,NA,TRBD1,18,CATSDSGTGGWGNQPQHF,TGTGCCACCAGTGATTCCGGGACAGGGGGTTGGGGCAATCAGCCCCAGCATTTT
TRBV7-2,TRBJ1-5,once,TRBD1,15,CASSPDRAVNQPQHF,TGTGCCAGCAGCCCAGACAGGGCCGTCAATCAGCCCCAGCATTTT
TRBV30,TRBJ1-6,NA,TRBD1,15,CAWLGQGLSNSPLHF,TGTGCCTGGTTGGGACAGGGGTTAAGTAATTCACCCCTCCACTTT
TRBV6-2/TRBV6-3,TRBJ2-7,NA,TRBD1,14,CASSLQGTPYEQYF,TGTGCCAGCAGTCTACAGGGGACCCCCTACGAGCAGTACTTC
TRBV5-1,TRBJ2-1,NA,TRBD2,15,CASSPGTSGDNEQFF,TGCGCCAGCAGCCCAGGGACTAGCGGAGACAATGAGCAGTTCTTC
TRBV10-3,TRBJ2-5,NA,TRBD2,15,CAISTSGGNQETQYF,TGTGCCATCAGCACTAGCGGGGGGAACCAAGAGACCCAGTACTTC
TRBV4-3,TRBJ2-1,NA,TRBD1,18,CASSPQPRTGRSYNEQFF,TGCGCCAGCAGCCCTCAACCCAGGACAGGGAGGTCCTACAATGAGCAGTTCTTC
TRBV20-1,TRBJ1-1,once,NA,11,CSAAPAIEAFF,TGCAGTGCGGCTCCCGCAATTGAAGCTTTCTTT
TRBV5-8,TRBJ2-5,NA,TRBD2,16,CASSLGTSGGQETQYF,TGTGCCAGCAGCCTGGGGACTAGCGGGGGACAAGAGACCCAGTACTTC